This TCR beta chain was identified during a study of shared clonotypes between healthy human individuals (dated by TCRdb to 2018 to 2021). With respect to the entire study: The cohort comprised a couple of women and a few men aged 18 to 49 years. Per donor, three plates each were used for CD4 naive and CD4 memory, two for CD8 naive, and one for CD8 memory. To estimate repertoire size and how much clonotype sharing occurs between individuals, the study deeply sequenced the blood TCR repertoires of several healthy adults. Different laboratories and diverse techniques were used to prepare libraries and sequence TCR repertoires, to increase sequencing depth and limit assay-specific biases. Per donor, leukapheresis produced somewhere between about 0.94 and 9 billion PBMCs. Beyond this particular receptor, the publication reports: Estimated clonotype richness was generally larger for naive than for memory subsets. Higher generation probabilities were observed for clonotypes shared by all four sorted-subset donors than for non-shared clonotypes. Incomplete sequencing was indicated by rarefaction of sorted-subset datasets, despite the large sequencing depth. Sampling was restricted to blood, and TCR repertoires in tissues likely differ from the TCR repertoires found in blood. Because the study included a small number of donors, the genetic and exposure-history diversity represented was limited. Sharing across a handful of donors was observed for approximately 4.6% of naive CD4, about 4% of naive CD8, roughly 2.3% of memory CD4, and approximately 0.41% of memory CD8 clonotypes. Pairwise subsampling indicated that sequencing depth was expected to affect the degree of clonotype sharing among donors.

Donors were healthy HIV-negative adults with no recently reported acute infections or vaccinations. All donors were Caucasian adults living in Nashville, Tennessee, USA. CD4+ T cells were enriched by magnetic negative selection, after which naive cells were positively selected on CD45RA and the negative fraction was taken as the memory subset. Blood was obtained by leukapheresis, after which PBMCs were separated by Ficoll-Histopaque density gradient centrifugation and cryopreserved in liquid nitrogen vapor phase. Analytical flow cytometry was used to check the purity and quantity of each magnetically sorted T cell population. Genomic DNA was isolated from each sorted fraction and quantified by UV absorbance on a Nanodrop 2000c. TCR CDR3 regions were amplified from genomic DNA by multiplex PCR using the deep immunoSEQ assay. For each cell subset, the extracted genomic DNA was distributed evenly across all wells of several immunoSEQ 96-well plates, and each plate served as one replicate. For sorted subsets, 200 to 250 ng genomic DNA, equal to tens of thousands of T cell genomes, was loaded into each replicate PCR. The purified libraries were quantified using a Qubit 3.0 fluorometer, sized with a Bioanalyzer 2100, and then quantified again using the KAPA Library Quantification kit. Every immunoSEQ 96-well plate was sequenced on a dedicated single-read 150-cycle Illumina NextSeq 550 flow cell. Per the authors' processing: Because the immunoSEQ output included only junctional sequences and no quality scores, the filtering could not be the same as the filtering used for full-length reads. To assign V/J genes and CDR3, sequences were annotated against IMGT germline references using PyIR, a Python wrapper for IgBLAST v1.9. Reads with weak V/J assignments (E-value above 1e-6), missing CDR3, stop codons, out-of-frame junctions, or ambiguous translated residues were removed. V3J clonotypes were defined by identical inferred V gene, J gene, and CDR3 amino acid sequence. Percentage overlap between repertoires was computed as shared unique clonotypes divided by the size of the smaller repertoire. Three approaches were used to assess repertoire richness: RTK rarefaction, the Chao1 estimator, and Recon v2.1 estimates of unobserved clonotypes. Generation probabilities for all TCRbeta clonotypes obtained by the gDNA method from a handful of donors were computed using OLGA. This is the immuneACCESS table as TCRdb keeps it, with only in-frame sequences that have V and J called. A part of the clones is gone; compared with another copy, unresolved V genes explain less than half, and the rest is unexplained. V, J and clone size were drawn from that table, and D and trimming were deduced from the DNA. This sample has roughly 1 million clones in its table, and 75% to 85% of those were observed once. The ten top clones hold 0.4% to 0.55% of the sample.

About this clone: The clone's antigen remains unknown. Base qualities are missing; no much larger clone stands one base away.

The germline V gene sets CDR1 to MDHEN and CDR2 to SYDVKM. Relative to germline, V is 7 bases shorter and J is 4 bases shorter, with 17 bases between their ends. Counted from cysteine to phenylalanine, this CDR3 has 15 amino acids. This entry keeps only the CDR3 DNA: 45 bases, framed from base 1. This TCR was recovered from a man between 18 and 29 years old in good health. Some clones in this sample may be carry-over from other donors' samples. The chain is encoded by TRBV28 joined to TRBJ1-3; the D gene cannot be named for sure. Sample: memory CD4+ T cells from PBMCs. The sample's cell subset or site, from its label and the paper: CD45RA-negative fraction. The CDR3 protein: CASNAERLGGNTIYF. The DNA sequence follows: TGTGCCAGCAACGCGGAAAGACTGGGGGGAAACACCATATATTTT.